This TCR beta chain was found in a study of T-cell memory formation after mild COVID-19 (dated by TCRdb to the early 2020s). For context, the study as a whole: Most TCR sequence clusters were specific to one of the two donors. The cohort comprised two young, previously healthy adult volunteers, one female and one male. In a couple of donors, T-cell clones that expanded and contracted after mild COVID-19 were followed by sequencing TCRalpha and TCRbeta repertoires longitudinally. Results and caveats for the whole study, not just this receptor: Some responding clones were found in pre-infection memory, which suggests that pre-existing cross-reactive memory T cells took part in the SARS-CoV-2 response. The second-wave clones that peaked on day 37 were not confirmed to be SARS-CoV-2 specific. Only a couple of mild cases were covered in the study, and larger cohorts including severe cases with pre-infection samples were considered necessary. Clones contracting from day 15 to 85 had balanced CD4/CD8 phenotypes, while a second wave expanding from day 15 to 37 was biased towards CD4+. Contracting CD4+ clones were found mainly in CM and EM memory subsets, while CD8+ clones were enriched in EMRA.

The run used an Illumina NovaSeq 6000. TCRalpha and TCRbeta cDNA libraries were built by 5'RACE with constant-segment primers, adding sample barcodes and unique molecular identifiers. Trizol reagent was used to extract RNA from every sample. Library amplification was performed in two PCR steps, and a second sample barcode and Illumina TruSeq adapters were introduced in the second step. Sequencing of the libraries was done on an Illumina NovaSeq, producing 2 x 150 bp paired-end reads. The source study handled its data this way. The reads were demultiplexed and collapsed into UMI-guided consensus sequences using migec v1.2.7. Using mixcr v2.1.11, UMI consensuses were aligned to TRA and TRB V and J templates and then assembled into clonotypes. A clonotype was counted as expanded or contracted only if both edgeR and NoisET called the change significant, with noise models trained on biological replicates. For edgeR calls, the thresholds were a false discovery rate-adjusted p below 0.01 and a log2 fold-change of 1. PCA with hierarchical clustering of max-normalized trajectories of the 1000 most abundant clonotypes was used as exploratory dynamics analysis. Each responding clone was given a CD4 or CD8 phenotype based on the CD4+ and CD8+ repertoires, which had been sequenced separately. Through fastp at Q25 and MiXCR, TCRdb rebuilt clones from the public reads, retaining in-frame beta chains. Rows matching on CDR3 protein sequence are summarized as one entry with the most common DNA and genes. TCRdb's processing, not the authors', yielded these V and J calls. The table for this sample lists over 120,000 distinct CDR3 sequences; under 25% of them were counted only once. The leading ten clones occupy approximately 2.3% of the sample.

This clonotype was recorded a few times. Its antigen target is currently unknown. Per-base qualities were not stored, and no clone one base away is much larger. V is pared back by 0 bases and J by 1 base, with 10 bases lying between the germline termini. From a lookup of the germline V gene (reference sequence), CDR1 and CDR2 are DFQATT and SNEGSKA. The CDR3 goes from the cysteine to the phenylalanine over 16 residues. This entry keeps only the CDR3 DNA: 48 bases, framed from base 1. PBMCs were isolated by Ficoll-Paque density gradient centrifugation. The sequence is built from TRBV20-1 and TRBJ1-6, with the identity of the D gene unclear. Sequenced sample: PBMCs or a T cell subset sorted from them (not recorded which). The receptor's source is an adult woman who had mild COVID-19 (a few samples of this study predate the infection). The sample titles of this study are shuffled in the database, so cell type and time point are left out; the donor was told from shared clones. DNA sequence: TGCAGTGCTAGAGATCTAGGGAGATCCTATAATTCACCCCTCCACTTT. It translates as CSARDLGRSYNSPLHF.